Below, 11 T cell receptor beta chains from the same sample are listed, as sequenced in a study of blood T cell repertoires in COVID-19. Clones were sequenced by immunoSEQ multiplex PCR, and TCRdb holds only the in-frame ones, with some missing. The sample carries over 95,000 clones, 70% to 90% recorded once. The specimen was peripheral blood. These receptors came from a woman in her sixties or seventies who had recovered from COVID-19.

In its sample, this clone was seen a few times. This rearrangement joins TRBV7-8 to TRBJ2-7; D is uncertain. The V gene lost 6 bases and the J gene lost 6 bases, with 12 bases spanning the gap. CDR3 length: 12 amino acids. Germline CDR1 reads SGHVS; CDR2 reads FQNEAQ. In DNA, the CDR3 is TGTGCCAGCAGGTTGATTTCGGGCGAGCAGTACTTC. It is translated as CASRLISGEQYF.

The chain links TRBV28 to TRBJ1-3; tentatively, D is TRBD1 (5 bases). Per germline, CDR1 MDHEN and CDR2 SYDVKM. This CDR3 comprises 13 residues. V dropped 6 bases and J dropped 14 bases, with 20 bases sitting between them. The CDR3 DNA is TGTGCCAGCAGCCCCGGCAGGGTCAGACTCCTATATTTT. Translated, it gives CASSPGRVRLLYF.

The chain combines TRBV29-1 with TRBJ1-2, with D possibly matching TRBD1 (5 bases). The CDR3 extends over 12 amino acids. V was pared by 6 bases and J by 4 bases, with 12 bases between. In germline, CDR1 is SQVTM, CDR2 ANQGSEA. The CDR3 region has the DNA TGCAGCGTGGGAGGGGTGGGCTATGGCTACACCTTC. As protein: CSVGGVGYGYTF.

This clone has only a few counts. The chain recombines TRBV23-1 with TRBJ2-2, with 8 bases identical to TRBD1. TRBV23-1 is classed as an ORF, of uncertain function. CDR3 size: 18 residues. V gave up 7 bases and J gave up 3 bases; unmatched junction bases: 16. Here the CDR3 DNA reads TGCGCCAGCACCCAATCCCAGAGACAGGGGAATGACACCGGGGAGCTGTTTTTT. The encoded protein is CASTQSQRQGNDTGELFF.

The chain employs TRBV27 and TRBJ2-2; TRBD2 agrees at 12 bases. Unmatched junction bases numbered 2, after V lost 6 bases and J lost 3 bases. The CDR3 is 15 residues long. Germline CDR1 is MNHEY and CDR2 is SMNVEV (reference sequence). The CDR3 sequence is CASRRLAGDTGELFF. In DNA, the CDR3 is TGTGCCAGCAGACGACTAGCGGGGGACACCGGGGAGCTGTTTTTT.

This sequence joins TRBV5-4 and TRBJ2-4; 7 nucleotides align to TRBD2. Germline CDR1 and CDR2: SGHNT and YYREEE (reference sequence). V lost 4 bases and J lost 2; bases outside the gene matches: 9. This CDR3 region has 16 residues. Written as DNA, the CDR3 is TGTGCCAGCAGCCGTTTGGGGGGGGTAACCAAAAACATTCAGTACTTC. Its protein is CASSRLGGVTKNIQYF.

The rearrangement joins TRBV6-4 to TRBJ2-1; 7 bases align to TRBD2. Germline CDR1 reads MRHNA; CDR2 reads SNTAGT. The CDR3 has 14 amino acids. Losses at the gene ends were 4 bases for V and 9 bases for J; bases not matched to a gene: 9. DNA for the CDR3: TGTGCCAGCAGTGTTGAGGGAGGGCCGGGTGAGCAGTTCTTC. Translating gives CASSVEGGPGEQFF.

V usage is TRBV5-1 and J usage is TRBJ2-5; the match to TRBD1 covers 8 bases. The junction had 9 bases not matched to a gene; V was cut back by 6 bases and J by 5 bases. Looked up from germline, CDR1 is SGHRS and CDR2 is YFSETQ. The CDR3 runs to 14 residues. The CDR3, as DNA: TGCGCCAGCACAAATTGGCAGGGGGCTGAGACCCAGTACTTC. It translates to CASTNWQGAETQYF.

The rearrangement links TRBV28 to TRBJ2-4; weak D call: TRBD2 (7 bases). V was pared by 6 bases and J by 1 base, with 13 bases between. From germline, CDR1 is MDHEN and CDR2 SYDVKM. This CDR3 spans 15 amino acids. CDR3 amino acids: CASRGGGRAKNIQYF. DNA for the CDR3: TGTGCCAGCAGAGGGGGGGGTAGGGCCAAAAACATTCAGTACTTC.

The chain has TRBV12-3 or TRBV12-4 and TRBJ1-5, with TRBD1 identical over 8 bases. This CDR3 has 13 amino acids. The trim removed 7 bases at V and 5 bases at J, leaving 4 bases unmatched. The CDR3 DNA is TGTGCCAGCAAGGAGACAGGGGATCAGCCCCAGCATTTT. Translating it yields CASKETGDQPQHF.

The chain has TRBV5-6 and TRBJ2-7, with D maybe TRBD1 (5 bases). CDR1 and CDR2 from the germline V gene are SGHDT and YYEEEE. This CDR3 spans 14 amino acids. V dropped 2 bases and J dropped 3 bases, with 12 bases sitting between them. CDR3 loop: CASSFFRQNYEQYF. The DNA for the CDR3 is TGTGCCAGCAGCTTCTTTCGACAGAACTACGAGCAGTACTTC.